The rows below give T cell receptor beta chains drawn from one sample of a study of cytomegalovirus exposure and HLA in healthy donors. The repertoire was sequenced with immunoSEQ multiplex PCR; TCRdb's copy has only in-frame clones and lacks some. The sample includes 83,000 or so clones, 81% seen only once; the top ten take 1.5% to 2%. Sequenced sample: PBMCs. The receptors originated from a woman aged 25-40 years in good health and CMV-seronegative. CDR3s include the opening cysteine and the closing phenylalanine or tryptophan. D genes are given only for firm matches. Size tells how often a clone was seen (once, few, many) or the class of an expanded clone, and some rows leave it out.

TRBD1	.	TRBV5-1	TRBJ1-1	CASSLVGQGGEAFF	TGCGCCAGCAGCTTGGTAGGACAGGGGGGCGAAGCTTTCTTT
.	.	TRBV5-4	TRBJ2-7	CASSNYRAPTGEQYF	TGTGCCAGCAGCAACTACAGGGCCCCTACGGGGGAGCAGTACTTC
TRBD2	.	TRBV2	TRBJ2-7	CASTEGGIYEQYF	TGTGCCAGCACCGAGGGAGGGATCTACGAGCAGTACTTC
TRBD2	few	TRBV6-5	TRBJ2-7	CASSYHTSGSLYEQYF	TGTGCCAGCAGTTACCATACTAGCGGGAGTTTGTACGAGCAGTACTTC
TRBD2	.	TRBV7-2	TRBJ2-3	CASSRLATSGLSTDTQYF	TGTGCCAGCAGCCGCCTGGCGACTAGCGGGCTAAGCACAGATACGCAGTATTTT
.	.	TRBV15	TRBJ2-1	CATSRDSSGYNEQFF	TGTGCCACCAGCAGAGATTCCAGCGGGTACAATGAGCAGTTCTTC
.	.	TRBV11-2	TRBJ1-5	CASSLVGGISNQPQHF	TGTGCCAGCAGCTTAGTAGGGGGAATTAGCAATCAGCCCCAGCATTTT
TRBD2	few	TRBV9	TRBJ2-7	CASSVTSGATYEQYF	TGTGCCAGCAGCGTAACTAGCGGGGCAACCTACGAGCAGTACTTC
TRBD2	.	TRBV7-2	TRBJ2-7	CASSLSAGLANPYEQYF	TGTGCCAGCAGCCTGAGCGCGGGACTAGCGAACCCCTACGAGCAGTACTTC
TRBD2	few	TRBV9	TRBJ2-5	CASSVRGDIGQETQYF	TGTGCCAGCAGCGTCCGGGGGGATATAGGGCAGGAGACCCAGTACTTC
TRBD2	.	TRBV28	TRBJ2-5	CASSTPGTSGIRTQYF	TGTGCCAGCAGTACCCCCGGGACTAGCGGGATCCGGACCCAGTACTTC
TRBD2	.	TRBV9	TRBJ2-7	CASSSGGGRSYEQYF	TGTGCCAGCAGCTCCGGGGGGGGTAGGTCCTACGAGCAGTACTTC
TRBD2	.	TRBV18	TRBJ2-7	CASSAGLAGAAPIEQYF	TGTGCCAGCTCAGCTGGACTAGCGGGAGCCGCTCCTATCGAGCAGTACTTC